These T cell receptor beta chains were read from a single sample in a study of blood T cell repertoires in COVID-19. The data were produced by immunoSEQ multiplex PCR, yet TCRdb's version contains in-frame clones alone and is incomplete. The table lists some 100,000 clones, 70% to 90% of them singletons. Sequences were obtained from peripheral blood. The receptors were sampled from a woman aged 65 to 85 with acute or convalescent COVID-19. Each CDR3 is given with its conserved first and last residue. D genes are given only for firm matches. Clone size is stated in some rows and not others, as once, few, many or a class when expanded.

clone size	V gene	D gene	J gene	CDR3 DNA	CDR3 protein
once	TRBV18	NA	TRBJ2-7	TGTGCCAGCTCACCATGGTCGTCTAACGAGCAGTACTTC	CASSPWSSNEQYF
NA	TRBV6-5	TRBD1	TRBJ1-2	TGTGCCAGCAGTCCAGCCTATCCACAGGGGGCTGGCTACACCTTC	CASSPAYPQGAGYTF
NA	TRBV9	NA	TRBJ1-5	TGTGCCAGCAGCCAGGAGGGAAATCAGCCCCAGCATTTT	CASSQEGNQPQHF
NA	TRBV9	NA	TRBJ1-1	TGTGCCAGCAGCGTAGATCCAAGAGATCCTAGAATAAACACTGAAGCTTTCTTT	CASSVDPRDPRINTEAFF
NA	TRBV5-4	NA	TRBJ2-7	TGTGCCAGCAGCCCCGGGATCAACTCCTACGAGCAGTACTTC	CASSPGINSYEQYF
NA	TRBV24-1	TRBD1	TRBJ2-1	TGTGCCACCCTAGGTTCAGGGGGCTCCTACAATGAGCAGTTCTTC	CATLGSGGSYNEQFF
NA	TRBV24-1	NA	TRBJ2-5	TGTGCCACCAGTGATTCAGGAGGGGCAGAGACCCAGTACTTC	CATSDSGGAETQYF
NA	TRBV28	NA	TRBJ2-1	TGTGCCAGCAGCTTCTTGATAACAGGTAACAATGAGCAGTTCTTC	CASSFLITGNNEQFF
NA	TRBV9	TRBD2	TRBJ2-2	TGTGCCAGCACCCGGGAGGCGGGAGGGAACACCGGGGAGCTGTTTTTT	CASTREAGGNTGELFF
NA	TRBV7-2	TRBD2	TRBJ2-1	TGTGCCAGCAGCCTCCACACTAGCGGGGGGGCTTACGGTGAGCAGTTCTTC	CASSLHTSGGAYGEQFF
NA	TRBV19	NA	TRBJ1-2	TGTGCCAGTAGCCTTAGGGCAGGGAATACCTATGGCTACACCTTC	CASSLRAGNTYGYTF